This is a list of T cell receptor beta chains from one sample in a study of T cell changes during pregnancy in multiple sclerosis. Sequencing used immunoSEQ multiplex PCR; TCRdb keeps in-frame clones, though not all of them. The sample has 45,000 to 65,000 clones, around 93% seen once. The material was peripheral blood, obtained after pregnancy. The source is a female donor in good health, enrolled as a control in a pregnancy study. The CDR3 runs from the conserved cysteine through the conserved F or W. A D gene is named only where the DNA matches it firmly. For some rows the clone size is stated as once, few or many, or as a class when expanded; others skip it.

clone size	V gene	CDR3 length	D gene	J gene	CDR3 protein	CDR3 DNA
.	TRBV28	15	TRBD2	TRBJ2-3	CASSRRLAGPNTQYF	TGTGCCAGCAGCCGCCGACTAGCGGGACCGAATACGCAGTATTTT
.	TRBV27	15	.	TRBJ1-5	CASSLSWQNHQPQHF	TGTGCCAGCAGTTTATCGTGGCAGAATCATCAGCCCCAGCATTTT
.	TRBV5-1	12	.	TRBJ1-2	CASRAPGLGYTF	TGCGCCAGCAGGGCCCCAGGGTTGGGCTACACCTTC
.	TRBV5-1	15	TRBD1	TRBJ1-4	CASSLEGARNEKLFF	TGCGCCAGCAGCTTGGAGGGGGCACGCAATGAAAAACTGTTTTTT
.	TRBV5-1	14	TRBD1	TRBJ1-4	CASSRQGPNEKLFF	TGCGCCAGCAGTCGACAGGGGCCTAATGAAAAACTGTTTTTT
.	TRBV30	14	.	TRBJ2-7	CAWAVAAPPAEQYF	TGTGCCTGGGCGGTGGCCGCTCCCCCGGCGGAGCAGTACTTC
.	TRBV18	17	TRBD1	TRBJ2-1	CASSPQAAGQVLVGQFF	TGTGCCAGCTCACCACAAGCGGCCGGACAGGTTTTAGTTGGGCAGTTCTTC
.	TRBV18	16	TRBD1	TRBJ1-1	CASSPGSPRGRTEAFF	TGTGCCAGCTCACCAGGATCGCCAAGGGGGCGAACTGAAGCTTTCTTT
few	TRBV29-1	13	.	TRBJ1-1	CSVERDMNTEAFF	TGCAGCGTTGAGAGGGATATGAACACTGAAGCTTTCTTT
.	TRBV10-3	12	.	TRBJ2-1	CAISERRNEQFF	TGTGCCATCAGTGAGAGGAGGAATGAGCAGTTCTTC
.	TRBV20-1	11	TRBD2	TRBJ2-7	CSVRGGYEQYF	TGCAGTGTACGGGGAGGGTACGAGCAGTACTTC
.	TRBV5-4	16	.	TRBJ1-1	CASSSVYQASNTEAFF	TGTGCCAGCAGTTCCGTTTATCAGGCATCGAACACTGAAGCTTTCTTT
.	TRBV6-5	13	.	TRBJ1-4	CASSVREVEKLFF	TGTGCCAGCAGTGTTCGGGAGGTAGAAAAACTGTTTTTT
.	TRBV5-1	13	.	TRBJ1-1	CASSLEGHFEAFF	TGCGCCAGCAGCTTGGAAGGACATTTTGAAGCTTTCTTT
.	TRBV6-1	11	.	TRBJ2-1	CASSQVNEQFF	TGTGCCAGCAGTCAGGTCAATGAGCAGTTCTTC
.	TRBV5-6	17	.	TRBJ1-1	CASSSIILRDMNTEAFF	TGTGCCAGCAGCTCTATAATTCTTAGGGACATGAACACTGAAGCTTTCTTT
.	TRBV7-3	12	.	TRBJ2-7	CASSLYSYEQYF	TGTGCCAGCAGCTTGTACTCCTACGAGCAGTACTTC
.	TRBV6-4	15	.	TRBJ2-3	CASSDRDGSTDTQYF	TGTGCCAGCAGTGACAGAGACGGGAGCACAGATACGCAGTATTTT
.	TRBV28	14	.	TRBJ2-2	CASSLRFETGELFF	TGTGCCAGCAGTTTACGGTTTGAGACCGGGGAGCTGTTTTTT
.	TRBV2	13	TRBD1	TRBJ2-1	CASNGQGKNEQFF	TGTGCCAGCAATGGACAGGGGAAGAATGAGCAGTTCTTC
.	TRBV5-8	12	.	TRBJ2-7	CASSLELYEQYF	TGTGCCAGCAGCTTGGAACTCTACGAGCAGTACTTC
.	TRBV18	17	.	TRBJ2-2	CASSPPTRGMSTGELFF	TGTGCCAGCTCACCACCTACCCGGGGAATGAGCACCGGGGAGCTGTTTTTT
.	TRBV30	14	.	TRBJ2-3	CAWSRETSTDTQYF	TGTGCCTGGAGTCGGGAGACCAGCACAGATACGCAGTATTTT
.	TRBV7-9	13	TRBD2	TRBJ2-7	CASSLGGGNEQYF	TGTGCCAGCAGCTTAGGCGGGGGGAACGAGCAGTACTTC
.	TRBV7-9	12	.	TRBJ2-1	CASSPLGSEQFF	TGTGCCAGCAGCCCCTTGGGGAGTGAGCAGTTCTTC
.	TRBV4-3	19	TRBD1	TRBJ2-4	CASSQDPDRGPSAKNIQYF	TGCGCCAGCAGCCAAGATCCGGACAGGGGGCCCTCAGCCAAAAACATTCAGTACTTC
.	TRBV10-3	18	TRBD2	TRBJ2-2	CAIKPGLAGGPGTGELFF	TGTGCCATCAAACCGGGACTAGCGGGAGGGCCAGGCACCGGGGAGCTGTTTTTT
once	TRBV28	14	TRBD2	TRBJ2-7	CASSLSGRDYEQYF	TGTGCCAGCAGTTTGAGCGGGAGGGACTACGAGCAGTACTTC
.	TRBV4-1	15	TRBD2	TRBJ2-1	CASSQGTSGDNEQFF	TGCGCCAGCAGCCAAGGGACTAGCGGGGACAATGAGCAGTTCTTC
.	TRBV28	13	TRBD2	TRBJ2-1	CSLGGSLYNEQFF	TGTTCCCTAGGCGGGAGTCTGTACAATGAGCAGTTCTTC
.	TRBV10-3	15	.	TRBJ2-5	CAISDPGVSQETQYF	TGTGCCATCAGTGACCCGGGTGTGTCACAAGAGACCCAGTACTTC
.	TRBV7-9	14	TRBD1	TRBJ1-6	CASSPGTGDSPLHF	TGTGCCAGCAGCCCCGGGACAGGGGACTCACCCCTCCACTTT
.	TRBV29-1	13	TRBD1	TRBJ1-1	CSVATGEHTEAFF	TGCAGCGTTGCGACAGGGGAGCACACTGAAGCTTTCTTT
.	TRBV28	14	.	TRBJ1-1	CASSLMGPVTEAFF	TGTGCCAGCAGTTTAATGGGCCCCGTCACTGAAGCTTTCTTT
.	TRBV6-5	13	TRBD1	TRBJ2-7	CASKGSTGGEQYF	TGTGCCAGCAAGGGATCGACAGGGGGCGAGCAGTACTTC
.	TRBV28	20	TRBD2	TRBJ2-7	CASIPDRFLGTSGKSYEQYF	TGTGCCAGCATCCCCGACAGATTCCTAGGGACTAGCGGGAAATCCTACGAGCAGTACTTC
.	TRBV25-1	13	.	TRBJ1-1	CASSHSGGPEAFF	TGTGCCAGCAGTCACTCCGGGGGGCCTGAAGCTTTCTTT
.	TRBV12-5	18	.	TRBJ1-5	CASGYQVGQGLSNQPQHF	TGTGCTAGTGGTTACCAGGTAGGGCAGGGGTTGAGCAATCAGCCCCAGCATTTT
.	TRBV19	12	.	TRBJ1-2	CASSIDSQGYTF	TGTGCCAGTAGTATCGATTCCCAGGGCTACACCTTC
.	TRBV6-4	15	TRBD1	TRBJ1-2	CASSDSKTGDYGYTF	TGTGCCAGCAGTGACTCGAAGACAGGGGACTATGGCTACACCTTC
once	TRBV6-1	15	.	TRBJ2-7	CASTESVGSSYEQYF	TGTGCCAGCACCGAGAGTGTCGGTAGCTCCTACGAGCAGTACTTC
.	TRBV10-3	16	TRBD1	TRBJ2-7	CAIRRPLQGAAYEQYF	TGTGCCATCAGGAGGCCCCTACAGGGGGCGGCCTACGAGCAGTACTTC
.	TRBV18	13	.	TRBJ1-4	CASSEGPNEKLFF	TGTGCCAGCTCGGAGGGACCTAATGAAAAACTGTTTTTT
.	TRBV6-5	16	TRBD1	TRBJ2-7	CASSYSRTGDSYEQYF	TGTGCCAGCAGTTACTCGAGGACAGGGGACTCCTACGAGCAGTACTTC
.	TRBV18	13	.	TRBJ2-7	CASSPVSFHEQYF	TGTGCCAGCTCACCAGTCTCTTTCCACGAGCAGTACTTC
.	TRBV7-6	13	TRBD1	TRBJ1-1	CASSQGGNTEAFF	TGTGCCAGCAGCCAGGGGGGCAACACTGAAGCTTTCTTT
once	TRBV16	16	.	TRBJ1-3	CASSPTRILSGNTIYF	TGTGCCAGCAGCCCCACGAGGATCCTCTCTGGAAACACCATATATTTT